Sequencing of this T cell receptor beta chain was carried out in a study of spatial heterogeneity in lung cancer. Across the whole study: The average appearance count of each unique TCR and UMI combination in raw reads was more than ten.

TCRdb processed the 5' RACE reads anew with MiXCR; each CDR3 protein has one entry. The profile shows roughly 9,300 distinct CDR3 sequences, less than 7% of them singletons. There are many counts of this clonotype. Time point here: sample taken at primary tumor resection. Sequencing covered unsorted whole RNA taken from tumor, nontumor lung or frozen PBMC. The sample here was normal lung tissue next to the tumor, taken at surgery. The source is a male donor with early-stage non-small cell lung cancer.

The chain's CDR3 is CSASAGQGLYEQYF. DNA of the CDR3: TGCAGTGCTAGCGCGGGACAGGGCCTCTACGAGCAGTACTTC. This rearrangement joins TRBV20-1 to TRBJ2-7, with TRBD1 identical over 9 bases. CDR1 and CDR2 (germline): DFQATT, SNEGSKA (reference sequence). This CDR3 has 14 amino acids. The ends lost 3 bases at V and 3 bases at J; junction bases unmatched: 6.